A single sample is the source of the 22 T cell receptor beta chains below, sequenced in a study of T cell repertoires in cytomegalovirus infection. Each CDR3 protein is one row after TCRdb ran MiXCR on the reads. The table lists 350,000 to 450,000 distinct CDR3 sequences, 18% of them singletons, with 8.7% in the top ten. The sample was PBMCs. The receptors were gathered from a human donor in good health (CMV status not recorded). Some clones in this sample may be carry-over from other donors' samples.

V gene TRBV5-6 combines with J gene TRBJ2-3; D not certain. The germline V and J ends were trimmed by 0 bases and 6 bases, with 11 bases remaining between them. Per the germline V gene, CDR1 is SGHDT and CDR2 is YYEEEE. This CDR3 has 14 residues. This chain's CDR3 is CASSLGRAGDTQYF. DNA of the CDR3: TGTGCCAGCAGCTTGGGTCGGGCAGGTGATACGCAGTATTTT.

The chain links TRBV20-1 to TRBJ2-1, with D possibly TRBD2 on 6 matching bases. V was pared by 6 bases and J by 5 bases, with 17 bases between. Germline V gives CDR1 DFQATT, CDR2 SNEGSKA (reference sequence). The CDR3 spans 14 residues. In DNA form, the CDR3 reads TGCAGTGCCCCCTTGAGTAGCGGAAACAATGAGCAGTTCTTC. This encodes CSAPLSSGNNEQFF.

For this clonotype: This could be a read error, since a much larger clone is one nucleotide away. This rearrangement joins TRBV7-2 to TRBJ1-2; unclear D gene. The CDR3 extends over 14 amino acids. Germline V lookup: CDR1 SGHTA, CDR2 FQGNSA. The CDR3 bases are TGTGCCAGCCGCTTAACTGGAACACCCCTCGGCTACACCTTC. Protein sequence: CASRLTGTPLGYTF.

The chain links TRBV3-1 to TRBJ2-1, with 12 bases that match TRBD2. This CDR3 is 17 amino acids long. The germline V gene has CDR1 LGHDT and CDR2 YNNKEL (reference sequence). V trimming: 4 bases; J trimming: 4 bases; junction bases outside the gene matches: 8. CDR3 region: CASSRLAGVSRYNEQFF. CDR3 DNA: TGTGCCAGCAGCCGACTAGCGGGGGTTTCACGTTACAATGAGCAGTTCTTC.

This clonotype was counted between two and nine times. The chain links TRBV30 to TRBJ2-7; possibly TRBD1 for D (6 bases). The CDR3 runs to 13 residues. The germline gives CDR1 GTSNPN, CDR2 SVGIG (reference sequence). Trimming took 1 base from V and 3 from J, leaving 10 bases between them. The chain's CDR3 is CAWSAGQFYEQYF. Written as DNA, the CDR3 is TGTGCCTGGAGTGCGGGACAATTCTACGAGCAGTACTTC.

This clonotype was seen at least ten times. DNA of the CDR3: TGTGCCAGCAGCGCGGCTGGAGCGGTCGCCTACGAGCAGTACTTC. The encoded protein is CASSAAGAVAYEQYF. This chain uses TRBV7-2 with TRBJ2-7; D perhaps matches TRBD2 (5 bases). The CDR3 covers 15 residues. V was trimmed by 5 bases and J by 2 bases, leaving 16 bases between them. Germline V gene lookup returns CDR1 SGHTA and CDR2 FQGNSA.

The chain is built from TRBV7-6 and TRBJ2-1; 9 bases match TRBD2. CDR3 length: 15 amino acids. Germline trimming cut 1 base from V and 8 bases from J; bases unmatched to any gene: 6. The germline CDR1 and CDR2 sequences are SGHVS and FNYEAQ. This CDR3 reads CASSLGSGRIDEQFF. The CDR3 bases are TGTGCCAGCAGCTTAGGTAGCGGGAGAATTGATGAGCAGTTCTTC.

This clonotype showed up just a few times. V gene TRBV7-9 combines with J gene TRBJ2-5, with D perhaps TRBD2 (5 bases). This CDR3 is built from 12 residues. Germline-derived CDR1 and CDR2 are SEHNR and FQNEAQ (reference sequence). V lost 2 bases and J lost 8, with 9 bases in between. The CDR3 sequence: CASSLLGATQYF. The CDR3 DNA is TGTGCCAGCAGCTTACTGGGAGCAACCCAGTACTTC.

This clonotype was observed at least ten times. The CDR3 DNA is TGTGCCAGCAGCTTAGCGTGGGGTTTGGATACGCAGTATTTT. It codes for CASSLAWGLDTQYF. This chain connects TRBV7-8 to TRBJ2-3; D unclear. The CDR3 length is 14 residues. V was pared by 0 bases and J by 6 bases, with 10 bases between. Per germline, CDR1 SGHVS and CDR2 FQNEAQ.

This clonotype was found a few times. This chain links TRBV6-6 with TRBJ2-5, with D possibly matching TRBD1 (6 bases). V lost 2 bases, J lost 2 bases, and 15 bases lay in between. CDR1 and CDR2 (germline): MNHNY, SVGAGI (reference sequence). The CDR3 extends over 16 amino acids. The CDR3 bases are TGTGCCAGCAGTTACACCCCCCCGGGACATCAAGAGACCCAGTACTTC. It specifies CASSYTPPGHQETQYF.

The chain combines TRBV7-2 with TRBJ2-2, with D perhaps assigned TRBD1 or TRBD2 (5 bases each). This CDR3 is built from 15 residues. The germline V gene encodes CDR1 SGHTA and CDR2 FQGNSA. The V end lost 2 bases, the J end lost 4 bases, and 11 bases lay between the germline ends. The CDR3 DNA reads TGTGCCAGCAGCTTATTCGGGGCGGGCACCGGGGAGCTGTTTTTT. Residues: CASSLFGAGTGELFF.

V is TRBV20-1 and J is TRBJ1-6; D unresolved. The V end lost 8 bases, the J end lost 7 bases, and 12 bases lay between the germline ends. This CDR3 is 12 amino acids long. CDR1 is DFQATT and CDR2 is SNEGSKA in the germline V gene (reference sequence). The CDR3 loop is CSTASGNSPLHF. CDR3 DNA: TGCAGTACTGCCTCGGGAAATTCACCCCTCCACTTT.

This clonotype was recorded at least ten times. The CDR3 DNA reads as TGTGCCACCAGTGATGGGCGGGATAGCAAAGAGACCCAGTACTTC. This codes for CATSDGRDSKETQYF. The chain uses TRBV24-1 and TRBJ2-5; possible D gene TRBD2, 6 bases. CDR1 is KGHDR, CDR2 SFDVKD, per germline. The CDR3 is made up of 15 amino acids. The V end lost 3 bases, the J end lost 3 bases, and 13 bases lay between the germline ends.

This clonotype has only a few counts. CDR3 in DNA: TGTGCCAGCAGTTTGTGGATTAGCGGGACCGAGCAGTTCTTC. Translating it yields CASSLWISGTEQFF. V is TRBV27 and J is TRBJ2-1; 8 bases match TRBD2. Germline assignment: CDR1 MNHEY and CDR2 SMNVEV (reference sequence). There are 14 residues in the CDR3. With 3 bases clipped from V and 10 bases from J, the junction kept 8 bases outside the gene matches.

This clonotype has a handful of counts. The CDR3 reads CSARSSVGETQYF. CDR3 nucleotide sequence: TGCAGTGCTAGAAGCAGCGTAGGAGAGACCCAGTACTTC. The chain combines TRBV20-1 with TRBJ2-5; no clear D gene. The germline V gene encodes CDR1 DFQATT and CDR2 SNEGSKA (reference sequence). The CDR3 is 13 amino acids. V was trimmed by 2 bases and J by 4 bases, leaving 11 bases between them.

Here the CDR3 reads CATSDGARGRDNEQFF. The CDR3 nucleotides are TGTGCCACCAGTGATGGGGCCAGGGGGAGAGACAATGAGCAGTTCTTC. The chain couples TRBV24-1 to TRBJ2-1; 7 bases align to TRBD1. Germline V gene lookup returns CDR1 KGHDR and CDR2 SFDVKD. This CDR3 is 16 amino acids long. V was clipped by 3 bases and J by 5 bases; unmatched bases: 9.

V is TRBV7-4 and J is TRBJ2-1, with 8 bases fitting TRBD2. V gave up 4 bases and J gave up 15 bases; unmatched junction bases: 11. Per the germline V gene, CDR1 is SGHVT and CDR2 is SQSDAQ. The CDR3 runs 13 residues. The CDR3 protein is CASSSEAGVTPFF. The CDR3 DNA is TGTGCCAGCAGCTCGGAAGCGGGAGTGACGCCGTTCTTC.

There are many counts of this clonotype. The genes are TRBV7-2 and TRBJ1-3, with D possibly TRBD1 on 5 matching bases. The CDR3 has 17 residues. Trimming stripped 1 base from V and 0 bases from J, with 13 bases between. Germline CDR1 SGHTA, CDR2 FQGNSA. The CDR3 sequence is CASSLVTGRASGNTIYF. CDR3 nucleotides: TGTGCCAGCAGCTTAGTAACGGGGCGGGCCTCTGGAAACACCATATATTTT.

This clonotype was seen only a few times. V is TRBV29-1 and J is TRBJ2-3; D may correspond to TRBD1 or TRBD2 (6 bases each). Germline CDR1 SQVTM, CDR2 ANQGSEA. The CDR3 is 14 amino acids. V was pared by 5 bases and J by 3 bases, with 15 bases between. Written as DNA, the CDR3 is TGCAGCGTTCCTGACAGGAGGGGGACAGATACGCAGTATTTT. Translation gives CSVPDRRGTDTQYF.

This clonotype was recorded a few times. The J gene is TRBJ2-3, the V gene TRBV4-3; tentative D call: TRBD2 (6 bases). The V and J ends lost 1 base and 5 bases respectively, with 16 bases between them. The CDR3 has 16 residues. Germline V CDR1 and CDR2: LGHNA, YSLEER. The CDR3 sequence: CASSQGGTPAGDTQYF. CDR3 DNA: TGCGCCAGCAGCCAAGGAGGGACTCCAGCGGGAGATACGCAGTATTTT.

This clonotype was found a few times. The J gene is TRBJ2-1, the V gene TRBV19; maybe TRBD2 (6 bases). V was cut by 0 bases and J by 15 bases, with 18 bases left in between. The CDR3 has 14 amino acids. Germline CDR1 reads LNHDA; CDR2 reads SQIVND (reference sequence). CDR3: CASSIDRGLQRRFF. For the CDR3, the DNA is TGTGCCAGTAGTATAGATAGGGGACTTCAAAGGAGGTTCTTC.

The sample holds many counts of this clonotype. The CDR3 coding sequence is TGTGCCAGCAGCTTAAGCTACAGCAGCAATCAGCCCCAGCATTTT. It specifies CASSLSYSSNQPQHF. J is TRBJ1-5 and V is TRBV7-2; no firm D call. Looked up from germline, CDR1 is SGHTA and CDR2 is FQGNSA. The CDR3 is made up of 15 amino acids. Trimming took 2 bases from V and 1 from J, leaving 9 bases between them.